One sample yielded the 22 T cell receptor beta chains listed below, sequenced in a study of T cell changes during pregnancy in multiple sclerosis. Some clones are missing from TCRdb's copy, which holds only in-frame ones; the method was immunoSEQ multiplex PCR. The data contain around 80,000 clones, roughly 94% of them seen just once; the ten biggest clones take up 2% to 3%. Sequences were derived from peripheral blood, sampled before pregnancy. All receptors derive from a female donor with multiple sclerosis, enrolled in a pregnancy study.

The CDR3 region is CASSVAPGTSGTDTQYF. DNA for the CDR3: TGTGCCAGCAGCGTTGCCCCCGGGACTAGCGGGACAGATACGCAGTATTTT. The chain uses TRBV9 and TRBJ2-3; 12 bases line up with TRBD2. V lost 2 bases, J lost 3 bases, and 7 bases stayed unmatched. The CDR3 consists of 17 residues. Germline assignment: CDR1 SGDLS and CDR2 YYNGEE.

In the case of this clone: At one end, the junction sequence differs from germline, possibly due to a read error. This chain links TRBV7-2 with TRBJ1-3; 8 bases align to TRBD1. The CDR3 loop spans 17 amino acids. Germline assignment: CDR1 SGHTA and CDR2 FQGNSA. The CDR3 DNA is TGTGCCAGCAGCCTAGCGACAGGGGCACACTCTGGAAACACCATATATTTT. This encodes CASSLATGAHSGNTIYF.

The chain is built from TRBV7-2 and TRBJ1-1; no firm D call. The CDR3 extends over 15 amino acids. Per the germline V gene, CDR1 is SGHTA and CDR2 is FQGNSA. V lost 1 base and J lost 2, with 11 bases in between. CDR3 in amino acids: CASSLGGNANTEAFF. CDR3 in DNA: TGTGCCAGCAGCTTAGGCGGGAACGCAAACACTGAAGCTTTCTTT.

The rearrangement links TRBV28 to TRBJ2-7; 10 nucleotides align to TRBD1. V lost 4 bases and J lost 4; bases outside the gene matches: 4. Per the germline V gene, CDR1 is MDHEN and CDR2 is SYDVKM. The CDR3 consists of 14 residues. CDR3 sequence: CASSSSGQGYEQYF. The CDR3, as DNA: TGTGCCAGCAGTTCCTCGGGACAGGGGTACGAGCAGTACTTC.

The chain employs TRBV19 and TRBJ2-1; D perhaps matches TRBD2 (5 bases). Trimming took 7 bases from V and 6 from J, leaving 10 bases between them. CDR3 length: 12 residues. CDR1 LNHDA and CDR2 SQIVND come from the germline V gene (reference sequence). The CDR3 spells CASTLDFNEQFF. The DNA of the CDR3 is TGTGCCAGTACTTTGGACTTCAATGAGCAGTTCTTC.

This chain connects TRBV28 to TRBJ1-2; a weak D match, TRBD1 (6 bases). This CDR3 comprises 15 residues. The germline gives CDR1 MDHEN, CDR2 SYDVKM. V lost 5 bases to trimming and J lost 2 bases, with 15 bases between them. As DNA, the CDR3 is TGTGCCAGCAGTCCACGGACAGTAGCAAACTATGGCTACACCTTC. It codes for CASSPRTVANYGYTF.

CDR3 in amino acids: CASSLSPGGGAFF. DNA for the CDR3: TGTGCCAGCAGCCTATCACCCGGGGGGGGAGCTTTCTTT. This sequence joins TRBV7-8 and TRBJ1-1; tentative D call: TRBD1 (5 bases). Trimming shortened V by 5 bases and J by 10 bases, and 17 bases separated the two germline ends. Germline CDR1 SGHVS, CDR2 FQNEAQ. CDR3 size: 13 residues.

In nucleotides, the CDR3 is TGTGCCAGCAGCTTAGAGTTCGGGAGGCCCCAAGAGACCCAGTACTTC. Translating gives CASSLEFGRPQETQYF. This chain uses TRBV7-2 with TRBJ2-5, with 7 bases that match TRBD2. Germline V gene lookup returns CDR1 SGHTA and CDR2 FQGNSA. The V and J ends lost 1 base and 1 base, in that order; junction bases with no gene match: 6. CDR3 length equals 16 residues.

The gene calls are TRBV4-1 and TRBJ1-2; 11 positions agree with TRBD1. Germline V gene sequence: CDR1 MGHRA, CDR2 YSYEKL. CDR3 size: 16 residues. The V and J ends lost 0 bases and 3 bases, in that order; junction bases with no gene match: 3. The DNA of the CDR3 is TGCGCCAGCAGCCAAGATGGGACAGGGGGGGACTATGGCTACACCTTC. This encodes CASSQDGTGGDYGYTF.

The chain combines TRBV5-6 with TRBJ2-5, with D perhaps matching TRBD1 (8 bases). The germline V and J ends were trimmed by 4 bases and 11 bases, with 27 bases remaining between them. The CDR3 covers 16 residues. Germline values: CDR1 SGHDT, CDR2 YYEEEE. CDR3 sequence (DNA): TGTGCCAGCAGCATACAGGGGGTGGGCGGGAGAGGGGAGCAGTACTTC. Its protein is CASSIQGVGGRGEQYF. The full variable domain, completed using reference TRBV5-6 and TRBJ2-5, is DAGVTQSPTHLIKTRGQQVTLRCSPKSGHDTVSWYQQALGQGPQFIFQYYEEEERQRGNFPDRFSGHQFPNYSSELNVNALLLGDSALYLCASSIQGVGGRGEQYFGPGTRLLVL.

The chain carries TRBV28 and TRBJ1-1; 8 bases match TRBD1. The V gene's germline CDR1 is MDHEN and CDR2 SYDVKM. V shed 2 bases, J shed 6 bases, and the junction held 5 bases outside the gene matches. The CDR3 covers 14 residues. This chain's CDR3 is CASSLGTGMAEAFF. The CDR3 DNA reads TGTGCCAGCAGTTTAGGGACAGGAATGGCTGAAGCTTTCTTT.

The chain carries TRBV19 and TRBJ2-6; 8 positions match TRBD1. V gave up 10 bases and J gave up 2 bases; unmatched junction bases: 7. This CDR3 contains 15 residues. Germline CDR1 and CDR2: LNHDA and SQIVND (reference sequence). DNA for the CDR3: TGTGCCATCGGACAGGGTCTACCTGGGGCCAACGTCCTGACTTTC. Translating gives CAIGQGLPGANVLTF. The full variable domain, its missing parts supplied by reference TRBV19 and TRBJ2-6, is DGGITQSPKYLFRKEGQNVTLSCEQNLNHDAMYWYRQDPGQGLRLIYYSQIVNDFQKGDIAEGYSVSREKKESFPLTVTSAQKNPTAFYLCAIGQGLPGANVLTFGAGSRLTVL.

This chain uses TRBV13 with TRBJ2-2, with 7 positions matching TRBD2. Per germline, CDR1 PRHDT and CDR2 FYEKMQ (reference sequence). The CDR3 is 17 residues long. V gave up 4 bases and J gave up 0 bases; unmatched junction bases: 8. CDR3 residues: CASSSGGSLANTGELFF. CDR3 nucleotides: TGTGCCAGCAGCTCCGGGGGGTCGCTCGCGAACACCGGGGAGCTGTTTTTT. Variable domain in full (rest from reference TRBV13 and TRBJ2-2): AAGVIQSPRHLIKEKRETATLKCYPIPRHDTVYWYQQGPGQDPQFLISFYEKMQSDKGSIPDRFSAQQFSDYHSELNMSSLELGDSALYFCASSSGGSLANTGELFFGEGSRLTVL.

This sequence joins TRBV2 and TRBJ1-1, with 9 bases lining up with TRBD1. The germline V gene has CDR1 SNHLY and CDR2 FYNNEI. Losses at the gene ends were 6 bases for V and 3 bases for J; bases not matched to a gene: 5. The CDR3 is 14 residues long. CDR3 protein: CASSKGQGHTEAFF. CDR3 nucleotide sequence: TGTGCCAGCAGCAAGGGACAGGGTCACACTGAAGCTTTCTTT.

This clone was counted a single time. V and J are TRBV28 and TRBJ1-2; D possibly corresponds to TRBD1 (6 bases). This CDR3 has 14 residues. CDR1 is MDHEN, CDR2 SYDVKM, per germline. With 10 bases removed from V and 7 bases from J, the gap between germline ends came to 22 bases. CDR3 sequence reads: CATPRGKASVGYTF. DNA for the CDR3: TGTGCCACGCCGAGGGGGAAGGCCTCTGTTGGCTACACCTTC.

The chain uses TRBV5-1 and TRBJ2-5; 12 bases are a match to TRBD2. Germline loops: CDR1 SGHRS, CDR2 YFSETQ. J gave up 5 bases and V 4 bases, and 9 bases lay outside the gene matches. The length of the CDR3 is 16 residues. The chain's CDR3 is CASSKTSGSVRETQYF. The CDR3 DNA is TGCGCCAGCAGCAAGACTAGCGGGAGTGTCAGGGAGACCCAGTACTTC.

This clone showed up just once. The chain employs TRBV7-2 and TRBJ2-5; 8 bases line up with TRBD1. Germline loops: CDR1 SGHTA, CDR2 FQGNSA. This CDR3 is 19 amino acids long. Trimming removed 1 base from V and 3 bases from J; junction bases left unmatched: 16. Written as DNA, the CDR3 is TGTGCCAGCAGCTTAGGGTGGACAGGGAGTCCGCCGGGGGAAGAGACCCAGTACTTC. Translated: CASSLGWTGSPPGEETQYF. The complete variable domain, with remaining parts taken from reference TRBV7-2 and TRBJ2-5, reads GAGVSQSPSNKVTEKGKDVELRCDPISGHTALYWYRQSLGQGLEFLIYFQGNSAPDKSGLPSDRFSAERTGGSVSTLTIQRTQQEDSAVYLCASSLGWTGSPPGEETQYFGPGTRLLVL.

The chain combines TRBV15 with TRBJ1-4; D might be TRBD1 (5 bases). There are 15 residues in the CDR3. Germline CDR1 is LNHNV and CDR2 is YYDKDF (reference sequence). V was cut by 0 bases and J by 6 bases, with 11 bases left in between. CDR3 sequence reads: CATSRDGHTDEKLFF. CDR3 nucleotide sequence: TGTGCCACCAGCAGAGATGGACACACAGATGAAAAACTGTTTTTT.

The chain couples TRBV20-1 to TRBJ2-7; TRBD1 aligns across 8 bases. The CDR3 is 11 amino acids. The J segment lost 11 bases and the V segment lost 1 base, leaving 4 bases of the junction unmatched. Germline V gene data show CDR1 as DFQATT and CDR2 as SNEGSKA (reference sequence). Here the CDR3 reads CSARVSDREYF. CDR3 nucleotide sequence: TGCAGTGCTAGAGTCTCGGACAGGGAGTACTTC.

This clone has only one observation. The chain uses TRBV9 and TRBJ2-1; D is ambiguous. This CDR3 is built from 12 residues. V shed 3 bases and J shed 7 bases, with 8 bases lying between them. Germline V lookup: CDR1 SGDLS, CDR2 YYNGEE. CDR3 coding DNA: TGTGCCAGCAGCGCCCAGACTAATGAGCAGTTCTTC. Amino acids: CASSAQTNEQFF.

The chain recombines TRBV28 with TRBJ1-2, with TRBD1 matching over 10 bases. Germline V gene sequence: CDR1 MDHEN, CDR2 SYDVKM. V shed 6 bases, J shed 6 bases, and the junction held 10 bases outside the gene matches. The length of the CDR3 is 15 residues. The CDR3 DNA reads TGTGCCAGCAGCCCAGCCCCAGACAGGGGGCATGGCTACACCTTC. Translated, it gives CASSPAPDRGHGYTF.

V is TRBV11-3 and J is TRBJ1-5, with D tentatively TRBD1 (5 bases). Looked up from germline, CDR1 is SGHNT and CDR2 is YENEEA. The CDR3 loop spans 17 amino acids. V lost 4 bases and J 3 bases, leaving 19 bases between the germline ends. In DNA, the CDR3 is TGTGCCAGCAGCTCCCCAGGGAAGGGAAGGGACAATCAGCCCCAGCATTTT. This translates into CASSSPGKGRDNQPQHF.